One sample yielded the 3 T cell receptor beta chains listed below, sequenced in a study of human T cells and chemical hapten exposure. MiXCR was run by TCRdb on the RACE reads, yielding one entry per CDR3 protein. The sample yields just under 350,000 distinct CDR3 sequences, under 9% seen once. Time point denoted: patch test 1, 2 weeks after DPC sensitization. As for treatment: therapeutic diphenylcyclopropenone sensitization with weekly scalp DPC. This specimen consisted of whole blood, obtained in connection with sensitization to the hapten diphenylcyclopropenone (DPC). The receptors here all came from a young woman with alopecia areata. Some clones in this sample may be carry-over from other donors' samples.

This clonotype was counted many times. V gene TRBV20-1 combines with J gene TRBJ1-6; D is uncertain. The CDR3 is 17 amino acids. The germline V and J ends were trimmed by 1 base and 0 bases, with 13 bases remaining between them. CDR1 and CDR2 (germline): DFQATT, SNEGSKA (reference sequence). This CDR3 is CSARGIEESSYNSPLHF. The CDR3 coding sequence is TGCAGTGCTAGAGGGATTGAGGAGAGCTCCTATAATTCACCCCTCCACTTT.

This clonotype was detected many times. For the CDR3, the DNA is TGCAGTGCTGGGATTAGCACAGATACGCAGTATTTT. Translated, it gives CSAGISTDTQYF. The chain recombines TRBV20-1 with TRBJ2-3; D remains unclear. The CDR3 has 12 amino acids. The V end lost 5 bases, the J end lost 0 bases, and 6 bases lay between the germline ends. Germline CDR1 is DFQATT and CDR2 is SNEGSKA (reference sequence).

This clonotype was recorded many times. The chain uses TRBV14 and TRBJ1-3; the D is unclear. The CDR3 contains 13 residues. Deletions cut 4 bases from V and 0 bases from J, with 4 bases between. Germline V gene lookup returns CDR1 SGHDN and CDR2 FVKESK. The CDR3 DNA reads TGTGCCAGCAGCCCGCTCTCTGGAAACACCATATATTTT. This translates into CASSPLSGNTIYF.